Listed below are T cell receptor beta chains from one sample, sequenced in a study of radiotherapy plus CTLA-4 blockade in lung cancer. This table comes from immunoSEQ multiplex PCR, and its TCRdb copy is limited to in-frame clones, with some not included. This table holds 45,000 to 55,000 clones, 82% found once. The sample in question was peripheral blood, obtained from a patient treated with radiotherapy plus ipilimumab. The receptors derive from a human donor with non-small cell lung cancer who had stable disease on radiotherapy plus ipilimumab. Both conserved end residues are part of each CDR3. The D gene is left open where the match is weak. Expanded clones are given a class, and other clones once, few, many or no size at all.

clone size	V gene	J gene	D gene	CDR3 DNA	CDR3 protein
NA	TRBV7-2	TRBJ2-1	TRBD2	TGTGCCAGCAGCTCGGGACTAGCGGGAACTTATGAGCAGTTCTTC	CASSSGLAGTYEQFF
few	TRBV4-2	TRBJ2-7	NA	TGTGCCAGCAGCCAAGATGGGAGCAGGTCCTACGAGCAGTACTTC	CASSQDGSRSYEQYF
NA	TRBV7-9	TRBJ2-7	TRBD2	TGTGCCAGCAGCTCCGGGACTAGCGCCTACGAGCAGTACTTC	CASSSGTSAYEQYF
few	TRBV7-8	TRBJ2-7	TRBD1	TGTGCCAGCAGCCGAACAGGGGGCTACGAGCAGTACTTC	CASSRTGGYEQYF
NA	TRBV28	TRBJ1-4	NA	TGTGCCAGCAGTCCCAGTAATGAAAAACTGTTTTTT	CASSPSNEKLFF
NA	TRBV27	TRBJ2-1	NA	TGTGCCAGCAGTCCTCTAGCGCGAGCCTACTACAATGAGCAGTTCTTC	CASSPLARAYYNEQFF
NA	TRBV27	TRBJ2-7	NA	TGTGCCAGCAGTTTAAGGGGCAGGGCCCCTTCCTACGAGCAGTACTTC	CASSLRGRAPSYEQYF
NA	TRBV14	TRBJ2-4	TRBD2	TGTGCCAGCAGCCAAATCCGGACGGGAGGACGAAAAAACATTCAGTACTTC	CASSQIRTGGRKNIQYF
NA	TRBV7-9	TRBJ2-1	TRBD2	TGTGCCAGCAGCTTGTTTGCGGGAGGGAATGAGCAGTTCTTC	CASSLFAGGNEQFF
NA	TRBV7-8	TRBJ2-1	TRBD2	TGTGCCAGCAACCCTAGCGGAGGTAGGGAGCAGTTCTTC	CASNPSGGREQFF
NA	TRBV12-2	TRBJ2-5	NA	TGTGCAAGTCGCTTAGAGGTGGGAGGCCACCAAGAGACCCAGTACTTC	CASRLEVGGHQETQYF
NA	TRBV7-2	TRBJ2-5	NA	TGTGCCAGCAGCCGAGACACGCAAGAGACCCAGTACTTC	CASSRDTQETQYF
NA	TRBV11-2	TRBJ2-7	NA	TGTGCCAGCAGCCGAATCTATGAAAACAGGGCCTACGAGCAGTACTTC	CASSRIYENRAYEQYF
NA	TRBV10-1	TRBJ2-7	NA	TGCGCCAGCAGTGAGACCCAGTACATCCGCTACGAGCAGTACTTC	CASSETQYIRYEQYF
NA	TRBV6-5	TRBJ2-3	TRBD2	TGTGCCAGCGGCGGGAGCCGCACAGATACGCAGTATTTT	CASGGSRTDTQYF
NA	TRBV19	TRBJ1-1	NA	TGTGCCAGTAGTATAGATCGACAGCGGGGGACTGAAGCTTTCTTT	CASSIDRQRGTEAFF
NA	TRBV9	TRBJ1-1	NA	TGTGCCAGCAGCGCGGACAGTTCAAGGACTGAAGCTTTCTTT	CASSADSSRTEAFF
NA	TRBV4-2	TRBJ2-7	TRBD2	TGTGCCAGCAGCCAAGATGCTAGCGGGAGTCGAGAGCAGTACTTC	CASSQDASGSREQYF
NA	TRBV25-1	TRBJ2-3	TRBD2	TGTGCCAGCAGTGAATTCGAACTAGCGGGAAGAGATACGCAGTATTTT	CASSEFELAGRDTQYF